This T cell receptor (beta chain) stems from a study of T cells after posttransplantation cyclophosphamide. Findings of the study overall: Tissue-infiltrating T cells from skin or gut overlapped little with blood T cells. Recipient CMV seropositivity and CMV reactivation strongly tracked TRB clonality. Donor CD8+ memory clones often dominated recipient blood repertoires at later times.

Profiling relied on immunoSEQ multiplex PCR, and the TCRdb table lists in-frame clones only, not all of them. Sampling found approximately 8,000 clones, none seen once. This clone is deemed medium-sized (0.01 to 0.1%). Its cognate antigen is unknown. Trimming took off 6 bases at V and 4 bases at J, with 15 bases between the two ends. Per germline, CDR1 MNHEY and CDR2 SVGAGI. The CDR3 contains 15 residues. A marrow graft followed busulfan-fludarabine conditioning, with cyclophosphamide on days +3 and +4. The sequenced sample was PBMCs, obtained after an allogeneic stem cell transplant with post-transplant cyclophosphamide. This chain joins TRBV6-5 and TRBJ1-4, with D possibly being TRBD1 (6 bases). The TCR comes from a male patient in his thirties who received an allogeneic stem cell transplant from an unrelated donor, was CMV-positive, and had acute and chronic GVHD. A subset of T cells may come from the graft donor. The CDR3 reads CASSNLQGVNEKLFF. CDR3 DNA: TGTGCCAGCAGCAACCTACAGGGTGTTAATGAAAAACTGTTTTTT.